This T cell receptor beta chain is drawn from a study of T cell responses to AZD1222 COVID-19 vaccine. The CDR3 consists of 15 residues. CDR1 and CDR2 (germline): MDHEN, SYDVKM. The V end was cut by 10 bases, the J end by 0 bases, with 18 bases between. The data were produced by immunoSEQ multiplex PCR, yet TCRdb's version contains in-frame clones alone and is incomplete. The sample shows about 64,000 clones, around nine tenths of them seen only once. V and J are TRBV28 and TRBJ1-1; D possibly corresponds to TRBD1 (5 bases). The sequencing used peripheral blood, collected 28 days after the second dose of the MenACWY control vaccine. The receptor's source is an adult who received the MenACWY meningococcal vaccine as a control. DNA for the CDR3: TGTGCCACCACTCCTTCGGGGGGATTGAACACTGAAGCTTTCTTT. This sequence encodes CATTPSGGLNTEAFF.